This T cell receptor beta chain was profiled in a study of cytomegalovirus exposure and HLA in healthy donors. The CDR3 consists of 15 residues. Trimming removed 2 bases from V and 4 bases from J, with 14 bases in between. The germline CDR1 and CDR2 sequences are MNHEY and SVGAGI. This clone has a handful of counts. Its antigen is undetermined. The PCR employed 60 Vbeta primers together with 13 Jbeta primers. The table came from immunoSEQ multiplex PCR; TCRdb's copy has only in-frame clones and leaves some out. Among around 210,000 clones listed, roughly 85% were seen once. General study points: Cytomegalovirus status, reportedly, was diagnosed with high specificity and sensitivity by the classifier.

The chain carries TRBV6-5 and TRBJ1-2, with D perhaps TRBD1 (6 bases). The TCR sequence derives from a girl aged 2 to 9 in good health and CMV-seronegative. Sequenced: PBMCs. The CDR3 nucleotides are TGTGCCAGCAGTTACATGGGACCACAGGGCTATGGCTACACCTTC. The encoded protein is CASSYMGPQGYGYTF.